One TCR beta chain is described in this entry. Per the authors' pipeline: Reference gene primer amplification in the assay estimated nucleated cell counts. The repertoire was sequenced with immunoSEQ multiplex PCR; TCRdb's copy has only in-frame clones and lacks some. V, J and clone size are taken as reported in that table, and D and trimming were inferred from the DNA itself. This table has tens of thousands of clones, 85% to 90% appearing once. V gave up 3 bases and J gave up 9 bases; unmatched junction bases: 5. Germline lookup yields CDR1 LGHDT and CDR2 YNNKEL (reference sequence). CDR3 length: 14 amino acids. This sample is part of a study of blood T cell repertoires in COVID-19. The wider study: The United States, Italy and Spain were the sources of the acute and convalescent COVID-19 samples. PBMCs, B-cell-depleted T cells, or T cells provided the cDNA or gDNA that made up the material.

The sample taken for sequencing was peripheral blood. The clonotype was recovered from an older man with acute or convalescent COVID-19. The chain joins TRBV3-1 (or the pseudogene TRBV3-2) to TRBJ2-1, with 10 bases matching TRBD1. CDR3 DNA: TGTGCCAGCAGCCATGGGACAGGGGAGAGTGAGCAGTTCTTC. Its translation: CASSHGTGESEQFF.